A selection of T cell receptor beta chains follows, all from one sample in a study of breast tumors, draining lymph nodes, adjacent tissues. TCRdb passed the multiplex PCR reads through MiXCR, listing each CDR3 protein once. The data contain about 15,000 distinct CDR3 sequences, around 50% of them singletons. The source material was tumor-adjacent breast tissue. The receptors stem from a female donor with breast cancer. Some clones in this sample may be carry-over from other donors' samples. Each CDR3 is given with its conserved first and last residue. The D gene is left open where the match is weak. Expanded clones are given a class, and other clones once, few, many or no size at all.

D gene	J gene	clone size	V gene	CDR3 DNA	CDR3 protein
NA	TRBJ1-5	NA	TRBV2	TGTGCCAGCAGTCTGGAAGAGGAGAATCAGCCCCAGCATTTT	CASSLEEENQPQHF
TRBD2	TRBJ2-1	many	TRBV20-1	TGCAGTTCCTACCCCGGGACTAGCGGCTACAATGAGCAGTTCTTC	CSSYPGTSGYNEQFF
NA	TRBJ1-1	many	TRBV5-5	TGTGCCAGCAGCTTGGACTTGAACACTGAAGCTTTCTTT	CASSLDLNTEAFF
TRBD2	TRBJ2-1	NA	TRBV20-1	TGCAGTGCCACCAAGGGGCGGGAGGGTCAGTTCTTC	CSATKGREGQFF
NA	TRBJ2-3	NA	TRBV5-5	TGTGCCAGCAGCCTAACGAAGACCGGGGTACTCACAGATACACAGTATTTT	CASSLTKTGVLTDTQYF
TRBD2	TRBJ2-1	many	TRBV9	TGTGCCAGCAGCCGTCGGGGGGACCGTCCGGAGCAGTTCTTC	CASSRRGDRPEQFF
TRBD2	TRBJ2-3	many	TRBV9	TGTGCCAGCAGCGGTGGGACTAGCGGGAGGTCGGATACGCAGTATTTT	CASSGGTSGRSDTQYF
NA	TRBJ2-7	many	TRBV3-1	TGTGCCAGCAGCCAAGCGACTGGCGAGCAGTACTTC	CASSQATGEQYF
NA	TRBJ2-3	NA	TRBV24-1	TGTGCCAGCATTCGGGGGAACACAGATACGCAGTATTTT	CASIRGNTDTQYF
NA	TRBJ2-1	NA	TRBV20-1	TGCAGTGCTAGTCCCTCTAGCGATACCTTCTCCTACGATGAGCAGTTCTTC	CSASPSSDTFSYDEQFF
NA	TRBJ2-6	NA	TRBV7-9	TGTGCCAGCAGCTTAAGAACAGGGCCGAACTCTGGGGCCCACGTCCTGACTTTC	CASSLRTGPNSGAHVLTF
NA	TRBJ2-1	many	TRBV5-5	TGTGCCAGCAGCTTGGTCCGGGGAACCTACAATGAGCAGTTCTTC	CASSLVRGTYNEQFF
NA	TRBJ2-3	many	TRBV5-1	TGCGCCAGCAGCTTGATCATGGCGGCAGATACGCAGTATTTT	CASSLIMAADTQYF
NA	TRBJ2-7	NA	TRBV9	TGTGCCAGCAGCGGTGTGACCCTAGCGAGAACCTACGAGCAGTACTTC	CASSGVTLARTYEQYF
TRBD1	TRBJ2-7	NA	TRBV2	TGTGCCAGCAGGGACAGGGGTTTCCACGAGCAGTACTTC	CASRDRGFHEQYF
NA	TRBJ2-3	NA	TRBV5-1	TGCGCCAGCAGTTTAGACGGAACAGATACGCAGTATTTT	CASSLDGTDTQYF
NA	TRBJ1-4	NA	TRBV19	TGTGCCTTACAGGCTCTGAATGAAAAACTGTTTTTT	CALQALNEKLFF
NA	TRBJ1-2	medium-sized	TRBV7-9	TGTGCCAGCAGCCCAGAGTCGAACTATGGCTACACCTTC	CASSPESNYGYTF
TRBD1	TRBJ2-3	NA	TRBV25-1	TGTGCCAGCAGTGAGTACAGGGGGCCGGGAGATACGCAGTATTTT	CASSEYRGPGDTQYF
NA	TRBJ1-4	few	TRBV9	TGTGCCAGCAGCGAGGGACTGAAGAAGACTAATGAAACACTGTTTTTT	CASSEGLKKTNETLFF
TRBD1	TRBJ2-5	NA	TRBV29-1	TGCAGCGTTGTATTCGCCAGGGGGTTTCGAGAGACCCAGTACTTC	CSVVFARGFRETQYF
NA	TRBJ1-4	NA	TRBV7-9	TGCGCCAGCAGCTTGGGGGACGGTGAAAAACTGTTTTTT	CASSLGDGEKLFF
TRBD2	TRBJ2-7	NA	TRBV29-1	TGCAGCGTTGAAAAGATAGCGGGACTCTCCTACGAGCAGTACTTC	CSVEKIAGLSYEQYF
NA	TRBJ2-6	few	TRBV6-6	TGTGCCAGCAGTCACTCCGAGACAGCATCTGGGGCCAACGTCCTGACTTTC	CASSHSETASGANVLTF
TRBD1	TRBJ1-3	once	TRBV9	TGTGCCAGCAGCGTAACCGGGACAGGGTATGGAAACACCATATATTTT	CASSVTGTGYGNTIYF
TRBD2	TRBJ2-7	NA	TRBV7-2	TGTGCCAGCAGCCAAGGACTAGTGATATCCTACGAGCAGTACTTC	CASSQGLVISYEQYF
NA	TRBJ2-3	NA	TRBV3-2	TGTGCCAGCAGCCGGACAGGGTACACAGATACGCAGTATTTT	CASSRTGYTDTQYF
NA	TRBJ1-3	NA	TRBV10-3	TGTGCCACATGGGGGAACACCATATATTTT	CATWGNTIYF
TRBD1	TRBJ1-6	NA	TRBV19	TGTGCCAGAAGAGGGGGCTCACCCCTCCACTTT	CARRGGSPLHF
TRBD1	TRBJ2-7	NA	TRBV5-1	TGCGCCAGCTCTACTCAAGGGACAGTCTACGAGCAGTACTTC	CASSTQGTVYEQYF
NA	TRBJ2-2	NA	TRBV10-3	TGTGCCATCAGTGATGGGGGCAGGGGCACCGGGGAGCTGTTTTTT	CAISDGGRGTGELFF
TRBD2	TRBJ2-7	NA	TRBV12-3/TRBV12-4	TGTGCCAGCAGCTCTAGCGGGAGCTCCTACGAGCAGTACTTC	CASSSSGSSYEQYF
NA	TRBJ1-1	many	TRBV6-1	TGTGCCAGCACCAGGCAGCCGAACACTGAAGCTTTCTTT	CASTRQPNTEAFF
NA	TRBJ1-1	many	TRBV11-2	TGTGCCAGCAGCGTTAGGGTCGGAGAAGCTTTCTTT	CASSVRVGEAFF
TRBD2	TRBJ2-3	many	TRBV5-8	TGTGCCAGCAGCTCCGGACTAGCGGGAGGATCAGATACGCAGTATTTT	CASSSGLAGGSDTQYF
TRBD1	TRBJ1-2	medium-sized	TRBV24-1	TGTGCCACCAGTGCCCCAGGGGGCGACTATGGCTACACCTTC	CATSAPGGDYGYTF
TRBD1	TRBJ1-6	NA	TRBV5-1	TGCGCCAGCAGCCAAGACAGGGAGCATAATTCACCCCTCCACTTT	CASSQDREHNSPLHF
TRBD2	TRBJ2-1	many	TRBV7-2	TGTGCCAGCAGCCCCGGGACTAGCGGGATATACAATGAGCAGTTCTTC	CASSPGTSGIYNEQFF
TRBD1	TRBJ1-3	NA	TRBV10-3	TGTGCCATCAGTGAGAGGACAGGGGCTGGAAACACCATATATTTT	CAISERTGAGNTIYF
NA	TRBJ2-3	medium-sized	TRBV2	TGTGCCAGCAGGATCGACCGCACAGATACGCAGTATTTT	CASRIDRTDTQYF
NA	TRBJ1-2	NA	TRBV10-3	TGTGCCATCAGTGAGTTAACAGGGTCCCTCTATGGCTACACCTTC	CAISELTGSLYGYTF
NA	TRBJ2-7	NA	TRBV6-6	TGTGCCAGCAGTTTTCCCATCCGTACTAGCAGTGGCACCGGGACAGCCTACGAGCAGTACTTC	CASSFPIRTSSGTGTAYEQYF
TRBD1	TRBJ2-2	many	TRBV11-2	TGTGCCAGCAGCCCCTTACAGGGGGTCGGGGAGCTGTTTTTT	CASSPLQGVGELFF
TRBD2	TRBJ2-2	many	TRBV28	TGTGCCAGCAGTTTAGTGGCTAGCGGACACACCGGGGAGCTGTTTTTT	CASSLVASGHTGELFF
NA	TRBJ2-7	NA	TRBV11-3	TGTGCCAGCAGCCCAAGAGGGGCCTACGAGCAGTACTTC	CASSPRGAYEQYF
NA	TRBJ1-1	many	TRBV19	TGTGCCAGTATCCGTAACCGGATGAACACTGAAGCTTTCTTT	CASIRNRMNTEAFF
NA	TRBJ2-7	medium-sized	TRBV4-1	TGCGCCAGCAGCCAAGATAGGGGTCCCTCCTACGAGCAGTACTTC	CASSQDRGPSYEQYF
TRBD1	TRBJ1-5	many	TRBV3-1	TGTGCCAGCAGCCAAGAGTACAGGGGGCGAAGCAATCAGCCCCAGCATTTT	CASSQEYRGRSNQPQHF
NA	TRBJ1-5	NA	TRBV7-3	NA	CASSFYICSASGGELNQPQHF
TRBD1	TRBJ1-5	once	TRBV7-2	TGTGCCAGCAGCTCCCGGACAGGGGGCAATCAGCCCCAGCATTTT	CASSSRTGGNQPQHF
TRBD1	TRBJ2-1	NA	TRBV5-8	TGTGCCAGCAGCCTTGGACAGGGCGCGGATGAGCAGTTCTTC	CASSLGQGADEQFF
NA	TRBJ2-6	NA	TRBV7-2	TGTGCCAGTAATAAAGTTCCTGGGGCCAACGTCCTGACCTTC	CASNKVPGANVLTF
TRBD1	TRBJ2-5	many	TRBV12-5	TGTGCTAGTGGTTCCGGGACAGGGGGGGGAGAGACCCAGTACTTC	CASGSGTGGGETQYF
NA	TRBJ2-1	many	TRBV13	TGTGCCAGCAGCTCCTACAATGAGCAGTTCTTC	CASSSYNEQFF
NA	TRBJ1-2	NA	TRBV24-1	TGTGCCTCCAGTGGAGACAGCTATGACTACACCTTC	CASSGDSYDYTF
NA	TRBJ2-6	NA	TRBV5-8	TGTGCCAGCAGCTTGTTGAGGTCCTTTGGGATTCCTGGGGCCAACGTCCTGACTTTC	CASSLLRSFGIPGANVLTF
NA	TRBJ1-6	medium-sized	TRBV19	TGTGCCAGTAGTATCGCAGGGGTGGATAATTCACCCCTCCACTTT	CASSIAGVDNSPLHF
NA	TRBJ1-2	many	TRBV19	TGTGTCAGTAGTCCCACGGGAAGGAGGGCCTCTGACTATGGCTACACCTTC	CVSSPTGRRASDYGYTF
TRBD1	TRBJ1-2	NA	TRBV7-2	TGTGCCAGCAGCTTACAGGGGGAGGATGGCTACACCTTC	CASSLQGEDGYTF